This T cell receptor beta chain was captured in a study of human T cells and chemical hapten exposure. Study-wide background: Chiefly women, the patients showed alopecia areata, totalis or universalis. There were per-sample TCR yield variations, arising mainly from small pooled library volume differences.

Study outcomes and limitations: While controls formed fewer of them, expanded TCRs formed significantly more large CDR3 similarity clusters. TCRs at a frequency above 1 in 1000 stayed unchanged with DPC sensitization.

One entry per CDR3 protein results from TCRdb running MiXCR on the RACE reads. The sample consists of approximately 260,000 distinct CDR3 sequences, around 7.3% of them appearing once. Germline loops: CDR1 SGHRS, CDR2 YFSETQ. V was trimmed by 3 bases and J by 0 bases, leaving 15 bases between them. There are 16 residues in the CDR3. At least ten counts were recorded for this clonotype. What it binds is not known. Documented time point: pre-sensitization, week 0. Treatment reported: therapeutic diphenylcyclopropenone sensitization with weekly scalp DPC. Specimen: whole blood, collected in connection with sensitization to the hapten diphenylcyclopropenone (DPC). The TCR sequence derives from a man aged 18 to 29 with alopecia areata. Some clones in this sample may be carry-over from other donors' samples. The rearrangement uses TRBV5-1 and TRBJ1-1, with TRBD1 as a possible D gene (6 bases). CDR3 in amino acids: CASSYRVDGVNTEAFF. CDR3 nucleotide sequence: TGCGCCAGCAGCTACAGGGTAGATGGGGTGAACACTGAAGCTTTCTTT.